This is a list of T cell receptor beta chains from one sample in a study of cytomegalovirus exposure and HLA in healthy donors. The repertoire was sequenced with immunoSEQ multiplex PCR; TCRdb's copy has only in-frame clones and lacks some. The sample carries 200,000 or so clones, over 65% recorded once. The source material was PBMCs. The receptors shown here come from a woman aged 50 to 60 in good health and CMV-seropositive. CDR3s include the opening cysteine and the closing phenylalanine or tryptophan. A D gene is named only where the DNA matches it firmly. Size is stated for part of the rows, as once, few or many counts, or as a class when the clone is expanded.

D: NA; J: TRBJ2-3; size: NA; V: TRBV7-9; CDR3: CASSLTAGDWDTQYF; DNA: TGTGCCAGCAGCCTGACAGCCGGAGATTGGGATACGCAGTATTTT
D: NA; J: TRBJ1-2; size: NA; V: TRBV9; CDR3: CASSVESTAYGYTF; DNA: TGTGCCAGCAGCGTAGAGTCGACAGCCTATGGCTACACCTTC
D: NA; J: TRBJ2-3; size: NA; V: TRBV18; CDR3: CASSPRQGASTDTQYF; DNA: TGTGCCAGCTCACCACGGCAGGGCGCTAGCACAGATACGCAGTATTTT
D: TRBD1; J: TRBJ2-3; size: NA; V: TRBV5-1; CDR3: CASSPGQGRTDTQYF; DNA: TGTGCCAGCAGCCCCGGACAGGGACGCACAGATACGCAGTATTTT
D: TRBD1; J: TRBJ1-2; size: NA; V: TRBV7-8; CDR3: CASSFVASGGADYGYTF; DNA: TGTGCCAGCAGCTTTGTGGCCTCAGGGGGCGCCGACTATGGCTACACCTTC
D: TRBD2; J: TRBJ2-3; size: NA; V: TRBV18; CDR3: CASSPLAGGPGTDTQYF; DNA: TGTGCCAGCTCACCGCTAGCGGGGGGGCCCGGCACAGATACGCAGTATTTT
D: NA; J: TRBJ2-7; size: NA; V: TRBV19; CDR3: CASTNGGQTGHYEQYF; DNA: TGTGCCAGTACCAACGGGGGGCAGACAGGCCATTACGAGCAGTACTTC
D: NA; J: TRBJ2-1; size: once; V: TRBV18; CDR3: CASSPYRGGSSYNEQFF; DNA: TGTGCCAGCTCACCTTACCGCGGCGGCAGCTCCTACAATGAGCAGTTCTTC
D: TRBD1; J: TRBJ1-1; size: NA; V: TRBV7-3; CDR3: CASSLMSQGTEAFF; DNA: TGTGCCAGCAGCTTAATGTCACAGGGGACTGAAGCTTTCTTT
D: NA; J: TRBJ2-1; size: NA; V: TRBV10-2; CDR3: CASTPDRYNEQFF; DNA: TGCGCCAGCACCCCGGACAGATACAATGAGCAGTTCTTC
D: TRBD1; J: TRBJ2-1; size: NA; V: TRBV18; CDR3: CASSPAWTGHPLNEQFF; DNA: TGTGCCAGCTCACCTGCATGGACAGGGCACCCTCTCAATGAGCAGTTCTTC
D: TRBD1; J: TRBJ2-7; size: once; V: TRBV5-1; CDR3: CASSLGGTGAYEQYF; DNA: TGCGCCAGCAGCTTGGGGGGGACAGGGGCTTACGAGCAGTACTTC
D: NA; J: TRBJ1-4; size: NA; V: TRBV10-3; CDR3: CAISEQGFNEKLFF; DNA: TGTGCCATCAGTGAGCAGGGGTTTAATGAAAAACTGTTTTTT
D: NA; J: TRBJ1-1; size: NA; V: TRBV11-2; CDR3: CASSLGMLGGGLAFF; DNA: TGTGCCAGCAGCTTAGGCATGTTAGGAGGAGGGTTGGCTTTCTTT
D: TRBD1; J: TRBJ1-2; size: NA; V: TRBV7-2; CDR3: CASSLSAGDRVFGYTF; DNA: TGTGCCAGCAGCTTATCCGCCGGGGACAGGGTGTTTGGCTACACCTTC
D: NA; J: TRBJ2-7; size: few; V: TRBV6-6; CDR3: CASSREFGQYF; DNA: TGTGCCAGCAGCAGGGAATTCGGGCAGTACTTC
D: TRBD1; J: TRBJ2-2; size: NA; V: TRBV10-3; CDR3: CAISGTGSTGELFF; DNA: TGTGCCATCAGTGGGACAGGGTCGACCGGGGAGCTGTTTTTT
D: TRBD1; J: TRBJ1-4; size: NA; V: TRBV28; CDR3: CASSWITGQGGKLFF; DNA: TGTGCCAGCAGCTGGATAACGGGACAGGGCGGAAAACTGTTTTTT
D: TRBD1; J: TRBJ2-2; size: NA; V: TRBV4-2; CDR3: CASSPDRVRELFF; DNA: TGTGCCAGCAGCCCAGACAGGGTTCGGGAGCTGTTTTTT
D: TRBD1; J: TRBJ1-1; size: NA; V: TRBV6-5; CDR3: CASRPRDSNTEAFF; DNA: TGTGCCAGCAGGCCGAGGGACAGCAACACTGAAGCTTTCTTT
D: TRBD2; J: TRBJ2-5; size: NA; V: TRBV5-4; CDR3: CASSQAGWGNQETQYF; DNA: TGTGCCAGCAGCCAAGCGGGGTGGGGGAACCAAGAGACCCAGTACTTC
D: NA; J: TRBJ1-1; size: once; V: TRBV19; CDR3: CASSIGPGRATEAFF; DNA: TGTGCCAGTAGTATAGGGCCAGGAAGAGCCACTGAAGCTTTCTTT
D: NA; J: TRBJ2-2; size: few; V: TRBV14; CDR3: CASSLYPDTGELFF; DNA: TGTGCCAGCAGCCTCTATCCGGACACCGGGGAGCTGTTTTTT
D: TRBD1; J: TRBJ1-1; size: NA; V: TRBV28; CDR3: CTSCGEGAIRTEAFF; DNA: TGTACCAGCTGTGGAGAGGGGGCGATTCGGACTGAAGCTTTCTTT
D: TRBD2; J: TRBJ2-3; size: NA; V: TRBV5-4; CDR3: CASSSGHGGFTDTQYF; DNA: TGTGCCAGCAGCTCCGGACACGGGGGGTTCACAGATACGCAGTATTTT
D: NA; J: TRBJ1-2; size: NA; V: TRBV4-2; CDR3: CASSVGQANYGYTF; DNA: TGTGCCAGCAGCGTGGGACAAGCTAACTATGGCTACACCTTC
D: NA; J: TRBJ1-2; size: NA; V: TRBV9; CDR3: CASSAGSGGAGKDYGYTF; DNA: TGTGCCAGCAGCGCCGGTAGCGGGGGCGCCGGGAAGGACTATGGCTACACCTTC
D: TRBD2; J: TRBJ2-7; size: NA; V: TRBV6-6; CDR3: CASTPGGAPYEQYF; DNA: TGTGCCAGCACCCCGGGGGGGGCTCCATACGAGCAGTACTTC
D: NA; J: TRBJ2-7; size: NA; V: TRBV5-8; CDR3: CASSLRTDSYEQYF; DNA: TGTGCCAGCAGCCTTAGGACAGACTCCTACGAGCAGTACTTC
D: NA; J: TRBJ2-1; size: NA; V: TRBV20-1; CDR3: CSARESYEQFF; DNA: TGCAGTGCTAGAGAGAGCTATGAGCAGTTCTTC
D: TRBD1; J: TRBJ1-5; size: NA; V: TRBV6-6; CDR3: CATSTGTGANQPQHF; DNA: TGTGCCACCTCGACCGGGACAGGGGCTAATCAGCCCCAGCATTTT
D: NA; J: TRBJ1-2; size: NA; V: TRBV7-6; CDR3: CASSPRVSNYGYTF; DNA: TGTGCCAGCAGCCCCCGGGTATCTAACTATGGCTACACCTTC
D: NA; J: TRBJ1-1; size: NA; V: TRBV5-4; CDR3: CASSLVQGEAFF; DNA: TGTGCCAGCAGCTTGGTGCAGGGTGAGGCTTTCTTT
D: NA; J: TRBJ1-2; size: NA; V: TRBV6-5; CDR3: CASRGGPTANYGYTF; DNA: TGTGCCAGCAGAGGTGGACCGACAGCTAACTATGGCTACACCTTC
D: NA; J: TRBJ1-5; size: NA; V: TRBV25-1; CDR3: CASSQAGLGQPQHF; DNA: TGTGCCAGCAGTCAAGCAGGCCTGGGTCAGCCCCAGCATTTT
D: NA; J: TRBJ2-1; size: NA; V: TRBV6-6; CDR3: CASSSHGQNSYNEQFF; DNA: TGTGCCAGCAGTTCTCACGGACAGAACTCCTACAATGAGCAGTTCTTC
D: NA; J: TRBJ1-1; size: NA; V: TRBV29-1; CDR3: CSCGAGTEAFF; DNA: TGCAGTTGCGGGGCGGGCACTGAAGCTTTCTTT
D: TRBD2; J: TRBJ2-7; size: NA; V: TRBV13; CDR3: CASSPGLAYEQYF; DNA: TGTGCCAGCAGCCCTGGACTAGCCTACGAGCAGTACTTC
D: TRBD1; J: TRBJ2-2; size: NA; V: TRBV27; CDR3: CASSLTGGVVGELFF; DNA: TGTGCCAGCAGTTTAACAGGGGGCGTTGTCGGGGAGCTGTTTTTT
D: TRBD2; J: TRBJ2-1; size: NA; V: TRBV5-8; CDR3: CASSFLGGKIDEQFF; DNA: TGTGCCAGCAGCTTCTTGGGGGGGAAAATCGATGAGCAGTTCTTC
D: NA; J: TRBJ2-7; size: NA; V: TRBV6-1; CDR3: CASRKPQNAGDEQYF; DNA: TGTGCCAGCAGGAAACCACAGAACGCCGGGGATGAGCAGTACTTC
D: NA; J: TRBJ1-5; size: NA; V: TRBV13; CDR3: CASSLAGAASPQHF; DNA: TGTGCCAGCAGCTTAGCAGGGGCGGCATCGCCCCAGCATTTT
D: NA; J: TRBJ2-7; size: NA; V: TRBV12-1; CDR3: CASSSDKTGEQYF; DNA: TGTGCCAGCAGCTCGGACAAAACCGGCGAGCAGTACTTC
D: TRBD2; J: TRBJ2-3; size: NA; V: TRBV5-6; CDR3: CASSRSGGVSTDTQYF; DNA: TGTGCCAGCAGCAGGAGCGGGGGAGTTAGCACAGATACGCAGTATTTT
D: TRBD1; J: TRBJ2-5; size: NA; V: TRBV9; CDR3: CASSRTGEETQYF; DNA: TGTGCCAGCAGTAGGACAGGGGAAGAGACCCAGTACTTC
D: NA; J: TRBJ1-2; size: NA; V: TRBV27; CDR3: CASSQTGYNYGYTF; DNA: TGTGCCAGCAGTCAAACAGGTTATAACTATGGCTACACCTTC
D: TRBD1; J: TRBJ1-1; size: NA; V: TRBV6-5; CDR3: CASRRQGSEAFF; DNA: TGTGCCAGCAGACGACAGGGGAGTGAAGCTTTCTTT
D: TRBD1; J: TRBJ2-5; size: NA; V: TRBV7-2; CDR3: CASSRRTGFETQYF; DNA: TGTGCCAGCAGCCGCAGGACAGGGTTTGAGACCCAGTACTTC
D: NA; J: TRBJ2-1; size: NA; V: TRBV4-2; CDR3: CASSQLTSTEQFF; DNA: TGTGCCAGCAGCCAGCTCACTAGCACTGAGCAGTTCTTC
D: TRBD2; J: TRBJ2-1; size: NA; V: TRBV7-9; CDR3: CASRMGSGGGEQFF; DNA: TGTGCCAGCAGGATGGGGAGCGGGGGTGGGGAGCAGTTCTTC
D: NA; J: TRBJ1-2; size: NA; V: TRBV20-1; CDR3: CSAFDTGYTF; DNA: TGCAGTGCTTTTGACACGGGCTACACCTTC
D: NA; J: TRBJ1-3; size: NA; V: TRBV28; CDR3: CASSLTRPQGNTIYF; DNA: TGTGCCAGCAGTTTAACCAGGCCTCAAGGAAACACCATATATTTT
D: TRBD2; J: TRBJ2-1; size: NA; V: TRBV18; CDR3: CASSPMTSGVNNEQFF; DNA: TGTGCCAGCTCACCAATGACTAGCGGGGTGAACAATGAGCAGTTCTTC
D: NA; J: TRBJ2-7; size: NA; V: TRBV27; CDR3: CASSADSRGGQYF; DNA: TGTGCCAGCAGCGCGGACAGTCGAGGGGGGCAGTACTTC
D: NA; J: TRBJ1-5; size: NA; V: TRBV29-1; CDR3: CSVAGNSNQPQHF; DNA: TGCAGCGTTGCGGGAAATAGCAATCAGCCCCAGCATTTT
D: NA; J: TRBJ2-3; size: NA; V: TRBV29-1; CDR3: CSALRQPSTDTQYF; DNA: TGCAGCGCTCTCAGACAGCCTAGCACAGATACGCAGTATTTT